The 10 T cell receptor beta chains listed next were all sequenced from one sample in a study of beta chain features in type 1 diabetes (dated by TCRdb to 2016 to 2019). To prepare the library, the immunoSEQ multiplex PCR assay was applied. The High Capacity cDNA Reverse Transcription Kit was used to reverse transcribe all of the isolated RNA, meaning that expressed TCRB transcripts were what got sequenced. The table comes from immuneACCESS by way of TCRdb, which keeps in-frame sequences with V and J called. Part of the clones is missing from these tables; in studies checked, under half for an unresolved V gene and the rest for unknown reasons. The sample table records about 340,000 clones; less than 9.5% of these occur just once. Approximately 0.47% of the sample belongs to the ten largest clones. Sequenced input: central memory CD4+ T cells from blood. The source is a woman between 18 and 29 years old in good health.

There are many counts of this clone. V gene TRBV6-5 combines with J gene TRBJ2-7; D remains ambiguous. The CDR3 totals 14 residues. CDR1 and CDR2 (germline): MNHEY, SVGAGI. Trimming stripped 2 bases from V and 2 bases from J, with 10 bases between. CDR3 sequence reads: CASSYPPGTYEQYF. The CDR3 nucleotides are TGTGCCAGCAGTTACCCCCCAGGCACCTACGAGCAGTACTTC.

The V call is TRBV28, the J call TRBJ2-1; a possible D gene is TRBD2 (5 bases). The V gene lost 8 bases and the J gene lost 9 bases, with 14 bases spanning the gap. Germline CDR1 MDHEN, CDR2 SYDVKM. There are 12 residues in the CDR3. The CDR3 DNA sequence: TGTGCCAGCCTAAGCACGGGGTCTGAGCAGTTCTTC. It is translated as CASLSTGSEQFF.

In nucleotides, the CDR3 is TGTGCCAGCAGACCCCTCGGACAGGGAAGTCAGCCCCAGCATTTT. It yields the protein CASRPLGQGSQPQHF. The V and J genes are TRBV28 and TRBJ1-5; TRBD1 matches at 8 bases. CDR1 is MDHEN and CDR2 is SYDVKM in the germline V gene. Trimming at V came to 6 bases and at J to 6 bases, leaving 10 bases not matched to a gene. This CDR3 spans 15 amino acids.

Concerning this clone itself: Other DNA sequences of this sample code for an identical CDR3. V and J are TRBV7-9 and TRBJ2-7, with D maybe TRBD2 (5 bases). Germline loops: CDR1 SEHNR, CDR2 FQNEAQ (reference sequence). V dropped 3 bases and J dropped 2 bases, with 8 bases sitting between them. The CDR3 covers 13 residues. The DNA for the CDR3 is TGTGCCAGCAGCTTCTCCGGGACCTACGAGCAGTACTTC. Amino acids: CASSFSGTYEQYF.

As concerns this clone: A much larger clone lies a single base off, so this may be a read error. The gene calls are TRBV6-6 and TRBJ2-7, with D possibly TRBD2 on 5 matching bases. Trimming removed 5 bases at V and 4 bases at J, with 6 bases between. Germline V gene lookup returns CDR1 MNHNY and CDR2 SVGAGI (reference sequence). The CDR3 is 11 residues long. CDR3 in DNA: TGTGCCAGCAGTGAGGGATACGAGCAGTACTTC. Translation gives CASSEGYEQYF.

This clone was observed a handful of times. The chain recombines TRBV28 with TRBJ1-5; D gene ambiguous. Germline V lookup: CDR1 MDHEN, CDR2 SYDVKM. The length of the CDR3 is 15 residues. Deletions cut 2 bases from V and 2 bases from J, with 10 bases between. CDR3 DNA sequence: TGTGCCAGCAGTTTACGAGGGTTTGGCAATCAGCCCCAGCATTTT. This codes for CASSLRGFGNQPQHF.

This chain's CDR3 is CASSPPGLLQNIQYF. In nucleotides, the CDR3 is TGTGCCAGCAGTCCCCCCGGACTACTCCAAAACATTCAGTACTTC. The rearrangement links TRBV28 to TRBJ2-4; possibly TRBD2 for D (6 bases). The germline V gene encodes CDR1 MDHEN and CDR2 SYDVKM. Trimming stripped 5 bases from V and 5 bases from J, with 16 bases between. This CDR3 has 15 amino acids.

The chain uses TRBV9 and TRBJ2-4; tentative D call: TRBD2 (6 bases). Germline values: CDR1 SGDLS, CDR2 YYNGEE. The CDR3 sequence is 14 residues long. Trimming took 3 bases from V and 5 from J, leaving 12 bases between them. The CDR3 DNA is TGTGCCAGCAGCGCGCGGGACCGCGAAAACATTCAGTACTTC. Its translation: CASSARDRENIQYF.

The V gene is TRBV10-3, the J gene TRBJ2-2; maybe TRBD2 (5 bases). The V gene's germline CDR1 is ENHRY and CDR2 SYGVKD. V dropped 2 bases and J dropped 7 bases, with 14 bases sitting between them. The CDR3 length is 15 residues. In DNA, the CDR3 is TGTGCCATCAGTGAGAGTAGCGCTGGAAGCGGGGAGCTGTTTTTT. This translates into CAISESSAGSGELFF.

In its sample, this clone was seen many times. V usage is TRBV2 and J usage is TRBJ2-7; possibly TRBD1 for D (6 bases). Trimming removed 0 bases at V and 6 bases at J, with 15 bases between. The CDR3 spans 15 residues. Germline CDR1 reads SNHLY; CDR2 reads FYNNEI. CDR3 region: CASSEAGTYLSEQYF. The CDR3 nucleotides read TGTGCCAGCAGTGAAGCCGGGACATATCTCAGCGAGCAGTACTTC.